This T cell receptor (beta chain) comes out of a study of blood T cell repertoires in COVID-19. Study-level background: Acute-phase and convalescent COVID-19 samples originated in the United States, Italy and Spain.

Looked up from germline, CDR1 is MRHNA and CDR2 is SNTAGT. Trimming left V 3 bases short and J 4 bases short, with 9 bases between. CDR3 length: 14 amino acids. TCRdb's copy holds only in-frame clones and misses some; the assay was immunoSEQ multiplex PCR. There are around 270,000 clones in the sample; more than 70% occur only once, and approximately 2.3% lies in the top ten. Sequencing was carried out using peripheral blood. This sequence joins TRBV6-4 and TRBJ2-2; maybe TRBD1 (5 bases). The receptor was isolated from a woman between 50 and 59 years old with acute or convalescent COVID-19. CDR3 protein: CASSETGPTGELFF. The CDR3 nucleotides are TGTGCCAGCAGTGAAACAGGACCCACCGGGGAGCTGTTTTTT.